The rows below give T cell receptor beta chains drawn from one sample of a study of post-analysis software for immune sequencing data. Each CDR3 protein gets one entry after TCRdb re-called the PCR reads with MiXCR. The sample carries roughly 170,000 distinct CDR3 sequences, about 29% recorded once. Specimen: blood. These receptors all stem from a girl between 10 and 17 years old with multiple sclerosis. CDR3s include the opening cysteine and the closing phenylalanine or tryptophan. Each record gives: V gene, D gene, J gene, clone size, CDR3 DNA, CDR3 protein. D genes are given only for firm matches. Rows may omit the clone size; those that give it use once, few, many or a size class.

v_gene: TRBV6-4; d_gene: -; j_gene: TRBJ2-1; abundance: -; CDR3nt: TGTGCCAGCAGTGAAACGGGGAGGAATGAGCAGTTCTTC; CDR3aa: CASSETGRNEQFF
v_gene: TRBV7-2; d_gene: TRBD2; j_gene: TRBJ2-1; abundance: -; CDR3nt: TGTGCCAGCAGCTTAGCCCTAGCGGGAGTTGTTGAGCAGTTCTTC; CDR3aa: CASSLALAGVVEQFF
v_gene: TRBV10-3; d_gene: -; j_gene: TRBJ1-1; abundance: many; CDR3nt: TGTGCCATCAACGAAGGGAACACTGAAGCTTTCTTT; CDR3aa: CAINEGNTEAFF
v_gene: TRBV6-5; d_gene: -; j_gene: TRBJ1-1; abundance: few; CDR3nt: TGTGCCAGCAACCCGGGGGGTTCTAGTAGAGCTTTCTTT; CDR3aa: CASNPGGSSRAFF
v_gene: TRBV12-3/TRBV12-4; d_gene: -; j_gene: TRBJ1-1; abundance: -; CDR3nt: TGTGCCAGCAGTTTCGCGACGGTGAACACTGAAGCTTTCTTT; CDR3aa: CASSFATVNTEAFF
v_gene: TRBV28; d_gene: -; j_gene: TRBJ2-1; abundance: many; CDR3nt: TGTGCCAGTCAAAACCGCGGGGTAGACAATGAGCAGTTCTTC; CDR3aa: CASQNRGVDNEQFF
v_gene: TRBV24-1; d_gene: -; j_gene: TRBJ2-3; abundance: -; CDR3nt: TGTGCCACCAGTGACCCTAATACAGGGCGAAACCCCACAGATACGCAGTATTTT; CDR3aa: CATSDPNTGRNPTDTQYF
v_gene: TRBV7-9; d_gene: -; j_gene: TRBJ1-2; abundance: -; CDR3nt: TGTGCCAGCAGCTTCATGACGGATCTTAACTATGGCTACACCTTC; CDR3aa: CASSFMTDLNYGYTF
v_gene: TRBV5-1; d_gene: -; j_gene: TRBJ1-1; abundance: -; CDR3nt: TGCGCCAGCAGCTTAGGCGGGACGGCGAACACTGAAGCTTTCTTT; CDR3aa: CASSLGGTANTEAFF
v_gene: TRBV4-1; d_gene: -; j_gene: TRBJ2-1; abundance: many; CDR3nt: TGCGCCAGCAGCCACCTCCCCGCTAATGAGCAGTTCTTC; CDR3aa: CASSHLPANEQFF
v_gene: TRBV12-3/TRBV12-4; d_gene: -; j_gene: TRBJ2-1; abundance: -; CDR3nt: TGTGCCAGCAACCCGGGACTTCTAACCGCCAATGAGCAGTTCTTC; CDR3aa: CASNPGLLTANEQFF
v_gene: TRBV7-2; d_gene: -; j_gene: TRBJ2-7; abundance: many; CDR3nt: TGTGCCAGCAGCTTAGGGGGTAGGGTCGACGAGCAGTACTTC; CDR3aa: CASSLGGRVDEQYF
v_gene: TRBV5-6; d_gene: -; j_gene: TRBJ1-5; abundance: -; CDR3nt: TGTGCCAGCAGCTTGTTTAGAAAGTCGAATCATCCCCAGCATTTT; CDR3aa: CASSLFRKSNHPQHF
v_gene: TRBV28; d_gene: -; j_gene: TRBJ1-3; abundance: -; CDR3nt: TGTGCCAGTAGCACCGAATTCATCAGTTCCTGGGGTGGAAACACCATATATTTT; CDR3aa: CASSTEFISSWGGNTIYF
v_gene: TRBV27; d_gene: -; j_gene: TRBJ2-7; abundance: -; CDR3nt: TGTGCCAGCAGTCCCGAGCCCTTCGACGAGCAGTACTTC; CDR3aa: CASSPEPFDEQYF
v_gene: TRBV20-1; d_gene: TRBD2; j_gene: TRBJ2-1; abundance: many; CDR3nt: TGCAGTGCTAGGGGACTAGCGAGTAAGGAGCAGTTCTTC; CDR3aa: CSARGLASKEQFF
v_gene: TRBV4-1; d_gene: -; j_gene: TRBJ2-7; abundance: many; CDR3nt: TGCGCCAGCAGCCCAAGTACCGGGACCCGTCGGGAGCAGTACTTC; CDR3aa: CASSPSTGTRREQYF
v_gene: TRBV7-8; d_gene: TRBD2; j_gene: TRBJ2-1; abundance: few; CDR3nt: TGTGCCAGCAGCTTTCGGCCGACTGCCGGCGGGAGGGCCGGGAATGAGCAGTTCTTC; CDR3aa: CASSFRPTAGGRAGNEQFF